These 8 T cell receptor beta chains originate from one sample sequenced in a study of T cells in Graves' hyperthyroidism and ophthalmopathy. What was amplified from RNA transcripts were TCR beta CDR3 regions. HTBI primers were used for first-round RT-PCR of the TCR CDR3. TCRdb called the multiplex PCR reads again in MiXCR, with one record for every CDR3 protein. The sample lists some 550,000 distinct CDR3 sequences, about a sixth occurring once. Sequencing input: blood. These receptors all come from a woman in her 40s with Graves' ophthalmopathy.

This clonotype was counted at least ten times. This rearrangement joins TRBV9 to TRBJ1-2; weak D call: TRBD1 (5 bases). The CDR3 covers 14 residues. In germline, CDR1 is SGDLS, CDR2 YYNGEE. The ends were cut back, 4 bases at V and 8 bases at J, with 18 bases in the middle. DNA for the CDR3: TGTGCCAGCAGCCCAGGGACCGCTTACGGAGGCTACACCTTC. It is translated as CASSPGTAYGGYTF.

This clonotype was picked up many times. The chain uses TRBV12-3 or TRBV12-4 and TRBJ1-4, with 7 bases that match TRBD1. This CDR3 has 14 residues. V shed 7 bases and J 4 bases; nucleotides not matched to a gene: 6. The CDR3 bases are TGTGCCAGCACCCTGGGACAGAATAATGAAAAACTGTTTTTT. Protein sequence: CASTLGQNNEKLFF.

This clonotype was seen only a few times. This sequence joins TRBV7-9 and TRBJ1-5; tentative D call: TRBD1 (6 bases). Per germline, CDR1 SEHNR and CDR2 FQNEAQ (reference sequence). This CDR3 contains 14 residues. V shed 5 bases and J shed 3 bases, with 11 bases lying between them. The CDR3 DNA follows: TGTGCCAGCAGCACCCTGGGGGCCAATCAGCCCCAGCATTTT. Protein product: CASSTLGANQPQHF.

This clonotype showed up just once. The chain uses TRBV3-1 and TRBJ2-3; 12 bases are a match to TRBD2. The germline gives CDR1 LGHDT, CDR2 YNNKEL (reference sequence). CDR3 length equals 15 residues. The V segment lost 2 bases and the J segment 7 bases; nucleotides outside the gene matches: 4. The chain's CDR3 is CASSQLAGGPHTQYF. DNA of the CDR3: TGTGCCAGCAGCCAACTAGCGGGAGGGCCGCATACGCAGTATTTT.

This clonotype has ten or more counts. The V and J genes are TRBV3-1 and TRBJ2-3, with 8 bases that match TRBD2. V shed 4 bases and J 2 bases; nucleotides not matched to a gene: 8. This CDR3 region has 16 residues. Germline-derived CDR1 and CDR2 are LGHDT and YNNKEL (reference sequence). CDR3 in amino acids: CASSPSAGEPTDTQYF. CDR3 in DNA: TGTGCCAGCAGCCCCTCAGCGGGGGAACCCACAGATACGCAGTATTTT.

The chain joins TRBV6-2 or TRBV6-3 to TRBJ1-3; tentatively, D is TRBD1 (6 bases). This CDR3 has 15 amino acids. V lost 6 bases and J lost 0, with 12 bases in between. Germline assignment: CDR1 MNHEY and CDR2 SVGEGT. The CDR3 protein is CASRHKTGSGNTIYF. The CDR3, as DNA: TGTGCCAGCAGGCACAAGACAGGCTCTGGAAACACCATATATTTT.

This clonotype came up many times. The chain carries TRBV7-9 and TRBJ2-1; TRBD2 aligns across 10 bases. Germline V gene lookup returns CDR1 SEHNR and CDR2 FQNEAQ (reference sequence). V shed 1 base, J shed 1 base, and the junction held 10 bases outside the gene matches. The CDR3 runs to 19 residues. As DNA, the CDR3 is TGTGCCAGCAGCTTAGAATTCCAGCGGGAGGGCCTTTCCTACAATGAGCAGTTCTTC. This encodes CASSLEFQREGLSYNEQFF.

This clonotype was picked up a small number of times. The rearrangement links TRBV29-1 to TRBJ1-6; D is possibly TRBD1 (5 bases). Trimming removed 6 bases from V and 7 bases from J, with 13 bases in between. CDR1 and CDR2 (germline): SQVTM, ANQGSEA. The CDR3 is 13 residues long. The CDR3 DNA reads as TGCAGCGTCAGGGCCGGGGCAAATTCACCCCTCCACTTT. Protein sequence: CSVRAGANSPLHF.